This T cell receptor beta chain was sequenced in a study of CD8+CD57+ T cells in acquired aplastic anemia. Study background: The sorted CD4+ and CD8+ cells yielded an average roughly 3 ug of DNA. Points from the study as a whole: Researchers report that around 30 CD8+ CDR3 sequences appeared in both patients and controls.

Turning to this clonotype: The antigen is undetermined.

Patients chosen for sequencing had CD8+CD57+ cells that had expanded, as shown by flow cytometry. Everyone among the patients had severe acquired aplastic anemia. None of the patients had been given any therapy when their blood was sampled. V was pared by 3 bases and J by 7 bases, with 13 bases between. This CDR3 is 14 amino acids long. CDR1 and CDR2 (germline): KGHSH, LQKENI. TCR beta VDJ and CDR3 profiles were obtained from a genomic DNA template. TCRdb re-derived calls from the reads in MiXCR, one entry per CDR3 protein. The table lists 150,000 or so distinct CDR3 sequences, around 48% of them singletons, with roughly 2.8% in the top ten.

The rearrangement links TRBV18 to TRBJ2-1, with D unclear. This receptor was obtained from a human donor with aplastic anemia. The sample taken for sequencing was sorted CD4+, CD8+, or CD8+CD57+ T cells (not recorded which) from PBMCs. The CDR3 DNA sequence: TGTGCCAGCTCACCTATGGCGTCTTCGAATGAGCAGTTCTTC. Protein: CASSPMASSNEQFF.